This entry lists 17 T cell receptor beta chains sequenced from one sample in a study of T cell repertoires in cytomegalovirus infection. For these TCRs, the target antigens are not known. TCRdb independently ran MiXCR on the reads; one entry per CDR3 protein. The sample consists of under 450,000 distinct CDR3 sequences, just under 35% of them appearing once. The specimen comprised cultured PBMCs, sampled from culture after CMV antigen stimulation. The receptors originated from a human donor in good health (CMV status not recorded). Some clones in this sample may be carry-over from other donors' samples.

This clonotype was seen more than once but under ten times. The rearrangement joins TRBV28 to TRBJ2-1, with D possibly matching TRBD2 (5 bases). CDR3 length: 15 residues. With 2 bases removed from V and 1 base from J, the gap between germline ends came to 9 bases. Germline V gives CDR1 MDHEN, CDR2 SYDVKM. CDR3 loop: CASSLISGSYNEQFF. The CDR3 DNA follows: TGTGCCAGCAGTTTAATCAGCGGTTCCTACAATGAGCAGTTCTTC. The full variable domain, completed using reference TRBV28 and TRBJ2-1, is DVKVTQSSRYLVKRTGEKVFLECVQDMDHENMFWYRQDPGLGLRLIYFSYDVKMKEKGDIPEGYSVSREKKERFSLILESASTNQTSMYLCASSLISGSYNEQFFGPGTRLTVL.

This clonotype was seen at least ten times. This chain connects TRBV7-6 to TRBJ2-1; unclear D gene. Germline V gene lookup returns CDR1 SGHVS and CDR2 FNYEAQ. There are 17 residues in the CDR3. V lost 1 base to trimming and J lost 4 bases, with 17 bases between them. The CDR3 DNA reads as TGTGCCAGCAGCTTAGAATTGAATGGCAGGCCTTACAATGAGCAGTTCTTC. This translates into CASSLELNGRPYNEQFF.

The sample holds a few counts of this clonotype. This rearrangement joins TRBV27 to TRBJ1-6; D might be TRBD1 (6 bases). The germline gives CDR1 MNHEY, CDR2 SMNVEV (reference sequence). The CDR3 runs 15 residues. The germline V and J ends were trimmed by 5 bases and 9 bases, with 17 bases remaining between them. The CDR3 reads CASSPQRGAGSPLHF. The CDR3 bases are TGTGCCAGCAGTCCCCAGCGGGGGGCAGGTTCACCCCTCCACTTT.

This clonotype was counted only a few times. The V gene is TRBV30, the J gene TRBJ2-7; 7 nucleotides line up with TRBD1. The CDR3 covers 13 residues. CDR1 is GTSNPN, CDR2 SVGIG, per germline (reference sequence). J was trimmed by 0 bases and V by 7 bases; bases with no gene match: 6. The CDR3 sequence: CAFTGVGSYEQYF. In DNA form, the CDR3 reads TGTGCCTTTACAGGGGTAGGCTCCTACGAGCAGTACTTC.

This clonotype has a handful of counts. The chain couples TRBV11-2 to TRBJ2-2; a weak D match, TRBD2 (5 bases). Trimming took off 2 bases at V and 0 bases at J, with 13 bases between the two ends. The germline CDR1 and CDR2 sequences are SGHAT and FQNNGV. The CDR3 is 17 amino acids. The DNA of the CDR3 is TGTGCCAGCAGCTTACGGGGAAATCCTACGAACACCGGGGAGCTGTTTTTT. It translates to CASSLRGNPTNTGELFF.

V is TRBV20-1 and J is TRBJ2-5; TRBD2 matches 11 bases. In germline, CDR1 is DFQATT, CDR2 SNEGSKA (reference sequence). J gave up 4 bases and V 0 bases, and 7 bases lay outside the gene matches. This CDR3 is built from 16 residues. CDR3 in DNA: TGCAGTGCTAGAGATCGACTAGCGGGAAGACGAGAGACCCAGTACTTC. Translation: CSARDRLAGRRETQYF.

In its sample, this clonotype was seen a few times. The chain carries TRBV7-9 and TRBJ1-2; 9 bases match TRBD1. The CDR3 spans 14 residues. V gave up 0 bases and J gave up 8 bases; unmatched junction bases: 4. Germline V gene sequence: CDR1 SEHNR, CDR2 FQNEAQ (reference sequence). In nucleotides, the CDR3 is TGTGCCAGCAGCTTAGCCGGGACAGGGCGCGGCTACACCTTC. This codes for CASSLAGTGRGYTF.

This clonotype showed up just a few times. The chain has TRBV7-8 and TRBJ1-6; unclear D gene. Trimming took off 0 bases at V and 5 bases at J, with 8 bases between the two ends. The CDR3 runs 15 residues. Germline V gives CDR1 SGHVS, CDR2 FQNEAQ. The CDR3 loop reads CASSLARGNNSPLHF. Here the CDR3 DNA reads TGTGCCAGCAGCTTAGCGCGTGGGAATAATTCACCCCTCCACTTT.

This clonotype has just a few counts. The chain combines TRBV27 with TRBJ1-1; 7 bases fit TRBD1. This CDR3 has 12 amino acids. CDR1 MNHEY and CDR2 SMNVEV come from the germline V gene (reference sequence). V was pared by 4 bases and J by 8 bases, with 4 bases of the junction left unmatched. The CDR3 region is CASSSGGREAFF. As DNA, the CDR3 is TGTGCCAGCAGTTCAGGGGGGCGAGAAGCTTTCTTT.

This clonotype has more than one count but fewer than ten. The gene calls are TRBV5-5 and TRBJ1-5; no clear D. Deletions cut 2 bases from V and 7 bases from J, with 10 bases between. The CDR3 loop spans 13 amino acids. Germline V gene data show CDR1 as SGHKS and CDR2 as YYEKEE (reference sequence). CDR3 in DNA: TGTGCCAGCAGCTTACTTTCCGGACAGCCCCAGCATTTT. It encodes CASSLLSGQPQHF.

This clonotype was observed a few times. V is TRBV7-2 and J is TRBJ2-3, with D perhaps TRBD2 (6 bases). This CDR3 comprises 15 residues. V was pared by 5 bases and J by 0 bases, with 12 bases between. Germline values: CDR1 SGHTA, CDR2 FQGNSA. The CDR3 coding sequence is TGTGCCAGCAGCCCAGCGGGCCCTAGCACAGATACGCAGTATTTT. Its translation is CASSPAGPSTDTQYF. The full variable domain, rest sourced from reference TRBV7-2 and TRBJ2-3, is GAGVSQSPSNKVTEKGKDVELRCDPISGHTALYWYRQSLGQGLEFLIYFQGNSAPDKSGLPSDRFSAERTGGSVSTLTIQRTQQEDSAVYLCASSPAGPSTDTQYFGPGTRLTVL.

This clonotype was seen more than once but under ten times. This rearrangement joins TRBV28 to TRBJ1-2; D unresolved. This CDR3 is built from 13 residues. The germline V gene encodes CDR1 MDHEN and CDR2 SYDVKM. V shed 6 bases and J shed 4 bases, with 12 bases lying between them. The CDR3 reads CASSPDTLYGYTF. CDR3 nucleotides: TGTGCCAGCAGCCCTGACACCCTCTATGGCTACACCTTC.

The chain employs TRBV7-2 and TRBJ2-7, with no clear D. Trimming left V 1 base short and J 6 bases short, with 10 bases between. The CDR3 consists of 13 residues. CDR1 SGHTA and CDR2 FQGNSA come from the germline V gene. CDR3 DNA: TGTGCCAGCAGCTTAGGGAGTCGGCTCGAGCAGTACGTC. Its protein product is CASSLGSRLEQYV.

The V and J genes are TRBV30 and TRBJ2-1, with D uncertain. This CDR3 contains 13 residues. V lost 4 bases and J 0 bases, leaving 7 bases between the germline ends. Per germline, CDR1 GTSNPN and CDR2 SVGIG (reference sequence). DNA of the CDR3: TGTGCCTGGACGCGGAGCTCCTACAATGAGCAGTTCTTC. The encoded protein is CAWTRSSYNEQFF.

A few counts support this clonotype. Because the CDR3's place on the DNA is in doubt, the DNA is left out and the CDR3 is given as listed by TCRdb. J is TRBJ2-7 and V is TRBV27; the table's D call, TRBD1, was not checked against the DNA. The CDR3 extends over 13 residues, inclusive of both ends. The germline gives CDR1 MNHEY, CDR2 SMNVEV (reference sequence). The CDR3 spells CASSSSTPFVQYF.

V gene TRBV4-2 combines with J gene TRBJ1-5; tentatively, D is TRBD1 (5 bases). This CDR3 contains 15 residues. Germline values: CDR1 LGHNA, CDR2 YNFKEQ. V shed 0 bases and J shed 3 bases, with 9 bases lying between them. CDR3 in amino acids: CASSQEGRANQPQHF. CDR3 nucleotides: TGTGCCAGCAGCCAAGAAGGCAGGGCCAATCAGCCCCAGCATTTT.

V is TRBV6-1 and J is TRBJ2-1; D is perhaps TRBD1 (6 bases). The ends were cut back, 10 bases at V and 8 bases at J, with 24 bases in the middle. Germline-derived CDR1 and CDR2 are MNHNS and SASEGT. The CDR3 extends over 15 amino acids. The CDR3 here is CATLGLRGLSYEQFF. The CDR3, as DNA: TGTGCCACTCTGGGGCTCAGGGGCCTATCGTATGAGCAGTTCTTC.